This T cell receptor (beta chain) was recorded in a study of T cell changes during pregnancy in multiple sclerosis. Generated by immunoSEQ multiplex PCR, the TCRdb table keeps only in-frame clones and is missing some. The data contain about 77,000 clones, about 91% of them singletons. The V gene lost 0 bases and the J gene lost 0 bases, with 6 bases spanning the gap. CDR3 length equals 14 residues. Per the germline V gene, CDR1 is SGHDT and CDR2 is YYEEEE. The receptor was derived from a female donor with multiple sclerosis, enrolled in a pregnancy study. The sequencing here drew on peripheral blood, taken before pregnancy. The rearrangement uses TRBV5-6 and TRBJ1-2; D may be TRBD1 (5 bases). The CDR3 DNA reads as TGTGCCAGCAGCTTGGCAGGGACTAACTATGGCTACACCTTC. Its translation is CASSLAGTNYGYTF.